A selection of T cell receptor beta chains follows, all from one sample in a study of cytomegalovirus exposure and HLA in healthy donors. This table comes from immunoSEQ multiplex PCR, and its TCRdb copy is limited to in-frame clones, with some not included. The table lists 60,000 to 65,000 clones. Sequencing used PBMCs. These receptor sequences come from a woman between 18 and 29 years old in good health and CMV-seronegative. Both conserved end residues are part of each CDR3. The order of the fields is D gene, V gene, J gene, CDR3 DNA, CDR3 protein. D genes are given only for firm matches.

.,TRBV5-4,TRBJ1-1,TGTGCCAGCAGCTTGGAGGGGTGGACCGAGGATAGGCACACTGAAGCTTTCTTT,CASSLEGWTEDRHTEAFF
.,TRBV25-1,TRBJ1-6,TGTGCCAGCAGTGCACAGGGATTATACAGCTCCTATAATTCACCCCTCCACTTT,CASSAQGLYSSYNSPLHF
.,TRBV28,TRBJ1-1,TGTGCCAGCACTACGGGGGAGGGGCACACTGAAGCTTTCTTT,CASTTGEGHTEAFF
TRBD1,TRBV19,TRBJ1-1,TGTGCCAGTAGTATCCTCGACCTACAGGGGTTGCACACTGAAGCTTTCTTT,CASSILDLQGLHTEAFF
.,TRBV6-1,TRBJ1-2,TGTGCCAGCAGTGAACACCTTACAGGGACCGCAGGCGGCTACACCTTC,CASSEHLTGTAGGYTF
TRBD2,TRBV18,TRBJ2-1,TGTGCCAGCTCACCGCTCCGACTAGCGGGAGACTATGAGCAGTTCTTC,CASSPLRLAGDYEQFF
TRBD1,TRBV6-5,TRBJ1-5,TGTGCCAGCAAACAGGGGATAAGCAATCAGCCCCAGCATTTT,CASKQGISNQPQHF
.,TRBV4-2,TRBJ2-5,TGTGCCAGCAGCCAAGAAGTAAGCGGACTCCAAGAGACCCAGTACTTC,CASSQEVSGLQETQYF
.,TRBV18,TRBJ1-1,TGTGCCAGCTCACCCTCGACAGGTTTGGGTGAAGCTTTCTTT,CASSPSTGLGEAFF
.,TRBV5-1,TRBJ1-2,TGCGCCAGCAGTTCAGGGACTACTAACTATGGCTACACCTTC,CASSSGTTNYGYTF
TRBD1,TRBV19,TRBJ1-1,TGTGCCAGTATTCCAAACGGACAGGTTGAAGCTTTCTTT,CASIPNGQVEAFF
TRBD2,TRBV30,TRBJ2-7,TGTGCCTGGAGTGCCCCCCCCAGACTAGCGGGTACCTACGAGCAGTACTTC,CAWSAPPRLAGTYEQYF
.,TRBV6-5,TRBJ1-5,TGTGCCAGCGGCACAGGCATTAATCAGCCCCAGCATTTT,CASGTGINQPQHF
.,TRBV10-3,TRBJ1-2,TGTGCCATCAGTGAGTCGAAAGTGGGGGGCTATGGCTACACCTTC,CAISESKVGGYGYTF
.,TRBV5-8,TRBJ1-2,TGTGCCGTTTCGACCGGGACACAAAAGGGCTATGGCTACACCTTC,CAVSTGTQKGYGYTF
TRBD2,TRBV2,TRBJ2-1,TGTGCCAGCAGTACGGACGCGGGGGGGCAGGTCGACAATGAGCAGTTCTTC,CASSTDAGGQVDNEQFF
TRBD1,TRBV6-1,TRBJ2-5,TGTGCCAGCAGTGAAGAGGGGGACAGAATTCAAGAGACCCAGTACTTC,CASSEEGDRIQETQYF
.,TRBV18,TRBJ2-7,TGTGCCAGCTCACCTCAGGGAAGGTACGAGCAGTACTTC,CASSPQGRYEQYF
TRBD1,TRBV9,TRBJ2-5,TGTGCCAGCAGCGTAGAGGGGACAGGGGGATTTTTAGAGACCCAGTACTTC,CASSVEGTGGFLETQYF
.,TRBV7-9,TRBJ2-7,TGTGCCAGCAGCTTAGTAGTTAGCGCCTACGAGCAGTACTTC,CASSLVVSAYEQYF
.,TRBV16,TRBJ1-6,TGTGCCAGCAGCCAATCGGGGGGGGTCGTTAATTCACCCCTCCACTTT,CASSQSGGVVNSPLHF
.,TRBV13,TRBJ1-2,TGTGCCAGCAGCGTCCAGGGCAGGGGCTACACCTTC,CASSVQGRGYTF
.,TRBV6-1,TRBJ2-1,TGTGCCAGCAGTGAGGTTTCGGGGGATGAGCAGTTCTTC,CASSEVSGDEQFF
.,TRBV9,TRBJ2-3,TGTGCCAGCAGCGTGGGTCCGGGGGATACGCAGTATTTT,CASSVGPGDTQYF
TRBD1,TRBV30,TRBJ1-1,TGTGCCTGGGACACAGGGGCACAAGCTTTCTTT,CAWDTGAQAFF